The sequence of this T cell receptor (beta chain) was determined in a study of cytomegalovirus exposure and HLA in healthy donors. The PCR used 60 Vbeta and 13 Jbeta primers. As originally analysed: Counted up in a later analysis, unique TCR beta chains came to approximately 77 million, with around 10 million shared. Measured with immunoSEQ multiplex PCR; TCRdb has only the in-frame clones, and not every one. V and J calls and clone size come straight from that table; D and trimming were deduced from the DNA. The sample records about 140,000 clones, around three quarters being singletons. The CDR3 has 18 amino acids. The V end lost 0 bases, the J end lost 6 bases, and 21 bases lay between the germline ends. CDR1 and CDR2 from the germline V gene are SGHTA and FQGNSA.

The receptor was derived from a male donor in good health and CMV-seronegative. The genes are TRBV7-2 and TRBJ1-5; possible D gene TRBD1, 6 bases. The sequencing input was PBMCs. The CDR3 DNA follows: TGTGCCAGCAGCTTAGCGAGTACAGGGTTTAGCTCCGGTCAGCCCCAGCATTTT. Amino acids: CASSLASTGFSSGQPQHF.